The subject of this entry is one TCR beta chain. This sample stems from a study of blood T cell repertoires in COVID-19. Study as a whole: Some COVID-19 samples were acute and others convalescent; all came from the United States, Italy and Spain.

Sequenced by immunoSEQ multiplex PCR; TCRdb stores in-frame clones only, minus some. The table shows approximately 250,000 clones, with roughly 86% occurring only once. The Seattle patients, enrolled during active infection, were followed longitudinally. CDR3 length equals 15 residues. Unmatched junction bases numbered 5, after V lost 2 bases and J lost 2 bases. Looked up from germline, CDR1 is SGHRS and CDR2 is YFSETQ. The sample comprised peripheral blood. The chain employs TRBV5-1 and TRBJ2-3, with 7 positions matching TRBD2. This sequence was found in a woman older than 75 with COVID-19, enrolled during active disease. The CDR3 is CASSFTSVFTDTQYF. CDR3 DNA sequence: TGCGCCAGCAGCTTCACTAGCGTTTTCACAGATACGCAGTATTTT. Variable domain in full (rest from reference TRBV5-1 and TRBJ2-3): KAGVTQTPRYLIKTRGQQVTLSCSPISGHRSVSWYQQTPGQGLQFLFEYFSETQRNKGNFPGRFSGRQFSNSRSEMNVSTLELGDSALYLCASSFTSVFTDTQYFGPGTRLTVL.